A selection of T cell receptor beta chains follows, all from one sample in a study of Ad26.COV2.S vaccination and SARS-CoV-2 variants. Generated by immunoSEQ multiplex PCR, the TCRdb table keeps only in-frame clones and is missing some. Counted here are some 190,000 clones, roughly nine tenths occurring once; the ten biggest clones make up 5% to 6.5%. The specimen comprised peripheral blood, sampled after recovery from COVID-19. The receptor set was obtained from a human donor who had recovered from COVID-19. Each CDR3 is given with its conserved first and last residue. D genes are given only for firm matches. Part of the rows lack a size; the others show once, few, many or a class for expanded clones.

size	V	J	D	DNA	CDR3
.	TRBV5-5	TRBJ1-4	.	TGTGCCAGCAGCTTGGACGGTCTGATAAATGAAAAACTGTTTTTT	CASSLDGLINEKLFF
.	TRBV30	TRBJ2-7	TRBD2	TGTGCCTGGAGTTGGGGGGGAAACGAGCAGTACTTC	CAWSWGGNEQYF
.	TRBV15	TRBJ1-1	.	TGTGCCACCAGCAGCCTCGGACAGATCATCTTT	CATSSLGQIIF
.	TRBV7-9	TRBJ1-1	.	TGTGCCAGCAGCGCGGGCTACACTGAAGCTTTCTTT	CASSAGYTEAFF
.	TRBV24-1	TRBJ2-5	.	TGTGCCACCAGTGATCCCGGACAGTACCAAGAGACCCAGTACTTC	CATSDPGQYQETQYF
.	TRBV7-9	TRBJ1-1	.	TGTGCCAGCAGCACTCAGGGGAGTAGGACTGAAGCTTTCTTT	CASSTQGSRTEAFF
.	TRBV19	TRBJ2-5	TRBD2	TGTGCCAGTAGTATCGGACTAGCGGGCGGGACCCAGTACTTC	CASSIGLAGGTQYF
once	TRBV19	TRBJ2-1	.	TGTGCCAGTAGTGTCGGACAGCACAATGAGCAGTTCTTC	CASSVGQHNEQFF
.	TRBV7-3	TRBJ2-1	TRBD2	TGTGCCAGCAGCTTCCTAGCGGGGGGCGGGTACAATGAGCAGTTCTTC	CASSFLAGGGYNEQFF
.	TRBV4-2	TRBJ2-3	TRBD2	TGTGCCAGCAGCCCGCGGGGGAGTAGCACAGATACGCAGTATTTT	CASSPRGSSTDTQYF
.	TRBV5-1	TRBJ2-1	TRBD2	TGCGCCAGCAGCTTAACCGGGACTAGCGGGCGGAGCTCCTACAATGAGCAGTTCTTC	CASSLTGTSGRSSYNEQFF
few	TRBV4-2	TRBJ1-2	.	TGTGCCAGCAGCCAAGCAAAAGATGGCTACACCTTC	CASSQAKDGYTF
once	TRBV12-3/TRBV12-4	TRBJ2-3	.	TGTGCCAGCAGCAAGGTGGATACGCAGTATTTT	CASSKVDTQYF
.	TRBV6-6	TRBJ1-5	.	TGTGCCAGCAGTTACACTGGGTTTAGCAATCAGCCCCAGCATTTT	CASSYTGFSNQPQHF
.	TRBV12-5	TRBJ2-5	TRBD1	TGTGCTAGTGGTTTGGCCGGACAGGGACAAGAGACCCAGTACTTC	CASGLAGQGQETQYF
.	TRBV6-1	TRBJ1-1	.	TGTGCCAGCAGTGAATGGAGAGGTGGCACTGAAGCTTTCTTT	CASSEWRGGTEAFF
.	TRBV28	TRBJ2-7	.	TGTGCCAGCAGTCCCTTTGGTGAGCAGTACTTC	CASSPFGEQYF
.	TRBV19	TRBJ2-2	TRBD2	TGTGCCAGTAGTTCCAGCGGGAGTATAACCGGGGAGCTGTTTTTT	CASSSSGSITGELFF
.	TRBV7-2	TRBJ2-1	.	TGTGCCAGCAGCTTAGATGGTAGCTCCTACAATGAGCAGTTCTTC	CASSLDGSSYNEQFF
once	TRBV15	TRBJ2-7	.	TGTGCCACCAGCAGAGCAGGGCTACAGCCCTACGAGCAGTACTTC	CATSRAGLQPYEQYF
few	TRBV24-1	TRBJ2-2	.	TGTGCCACCAGGAGCGGGTCGAACACCGGGGAGCTGTTTTTT	CATRSGSNTGELFF
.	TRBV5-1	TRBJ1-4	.	TGCGCCAGCAGCCTCCCTAGCGGGGCCAATGAAAAACTGTTTTTT	CASSLPSGANEKLFF
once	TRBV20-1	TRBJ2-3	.	TGCAGTGCTTCTTATACAGATACGCAGTATTTT	CSASYTDTQYF
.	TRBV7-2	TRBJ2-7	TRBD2	TGTGCCAGCAGCTTATTTCTAGCGGGAGCGGGTGAGCAGTACTTC	CASSLFLAGAGEQYF
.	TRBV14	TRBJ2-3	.	TGTGCCAGCAGCCAAGACAGGGATCGTCGGTATACGCAGTATTTT	CASSQDRDRRYTQYF
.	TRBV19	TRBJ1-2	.	TGTGCCACCTACCTGCGGGGCGGGTATGGCTACACCTTC	CATYLRGGYGYTF
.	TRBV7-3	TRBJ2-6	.	TGTGCCAGCAGCTTAGGTGGGGCCAACGTCCTGACTTTC	CASSLGGANVLTF